This entry lists 10 T cell receptor beta chains sequenced from one sample in a study of siplizumab effects on memory and regulatory T cells. Clones were sequenced by immunoSEQ multiplex PCR, and TCRdb holds only the in-frame ones, with some missing. The table shows roughly 120,000 clones, with roughly 94% occurring only once. The sequenced material came from non-Treg CD4+ T cells sorted from blood. All receptors derive from a human donor in good health.

The chain employs TRBV5-1 and TRBJ2-3; unclear D gene. Per the germline V gene, CDR1 is SGHRS and CDR2 is YFSETQ. Trimming shortened V by 0 bases and J by 0 bases, and 8 bases separated the two germline ends. CDR3 length: 15 residues. CDR3 amino acids: CASSLGQDSTDTQYF. The CDR3 DNA reads as TGCGCCAGCAGCTTGGGGCAGGATAGCACAGATACGCAGTATTTT.

This sequence joins TRBV7-8 and TRBJ1-2; 7 positions match TRBD1. J gave up 8 bases and V 10 bases, and 16 bases lay outside the gene matches. The germline V gene encodes CDR1 SGHVS and CDR2 FQNEAQ. There are 14 residues in the CDR3. The CDR3 coding sequence is TGTGCCATCCCCCGGACAGGTTATTTTGGGGGCTACACCTTC. Translating it yields CAIPRTGYFGGYTF.

This sequence joins TRBV4-1 and TRBJ1-1; D not resolved. The CDR3 extends over 13 amino acids. Germline CDR1 and CDR2: MGHRA and YSYEKL. V was trimmed by 0 bases and J by 9 bases, leaving 11 bases between them. The CDR3 DNA sequence: TGCGCCAGCAGCCAAGATCTTAAGGCAAAAGCTTTCTTT. Its protein is CASSQDLKAKAFF.

V usage is TRBV4-1 and J usage is TRBJ2-3; TRBD2 agrees at 10 bases. Unmatched junction bases numbered 16, after V lost 4 bases and J lost 6 bases. The CDR3 consists of 18 residues. Germline V CDR1 and CDR2: MGHRA, YSYEKL. CDR3 protein: CASSRPSPSGGGRDTQYF. The CDR3 coding sequence is TGCGCCAGCAGCCGCCCTTCCCCCAGCGGGGGGGGGCGGGATACGCAGTATTTT.

The rearrangement uses TRBV7-9 and TRBJ2-5; 8 bases are shared with TRBD1. Germline CDR1 and CDR2: SEHNR and FQNEAQ (reference sequence). There are 15 residues in the CDR3. The V segment lost 2 bases and the J segment 5 bases; nucleotides outside the gene matches: 7. CDR3 nucleotides: TGTGCCAGCAGCTTACCTGCAGGGGGCAGGGAGACCCAGTACTTC. This translates into CASSLPAGGRETQYF.

This chain connects TRBV19 to TRBJ2-2; a weak D match, TRBD1 (6 bases). Trimming pared 6 bases from V and 5 bases from J, leaving 13 bases between. Germline assignment: CDR1 LNHDA and CDR2 SQIVND (reference sequence). This CDR3 contains 14 residues. For the CDR3, the DNA is TGTGCCAGTAGAGGGGGTTTGAAGACCGGGGAGCTGTTTTTT. Its protein product is CASRGGLKTGELFF.

This clone appeared once. The genes are TRBV11-2 and TRBJ1-1, with 9 positions matching TRBD1. Per the germline V gene, CDR1 is SGHAT and CDR2 is FQNNGV. The V gene end was trimmed by 4 bases and the J gene end by 1 base; junction bases not matched to a gene: 1. CDR3 length: 14 residues. The CDR3 DNA reads TGTGCCAGCAGCTCGGGACAGGGGAACACTGAAGCTTTCTTT. Translation: CASSSGQGNTEAFF.

CDR3 amino acids: CASSEGQLYEQYF. In DNA, the CDR3 is TGTGCCAGCAGTGAAGGACAACTCTACGAGCAGTACTTC. The chain is built from TRBV25-1 and TRBJ2-7, with D possibly matching TRBD1 (5 bases). V was shortened by 2 bases and J by 3 bases, with 8 bases between the two germline ends. The CDR3 has 13 amino acids. Germline-derived CDR1 and CDR2 are MGHDK and SYGVNS.

The rearrangement joins TRBV7-2 to TRBJ1-1, with D possibly TRBD1 on 6 matching bases. This CDR3 contains 13 residues. Between the trimmed V and J ends, which lost 3 bases and 1 base, there was a span of 6 bases. CDR1 SGHTA and CDR2 FQGNSA come from the germline V gene. The CDR3 loop reads CASSLTGNTEAFF. CDR3 bases: TGTGCCAGCAGCTTGACAGGGAACACTGAAGCTTTCTTT.

For the CDR3, the DNA is TGCGCCAGCAGCTACGGACGACAGGTAGACTATGGCTACACCTTC. It encodes CASSYGRQVDYGYTF. V gene TRBV5-1 combines with J gene TRBJ1-2, with D possibly being TRBD1 (6 bases). The CDR3 runs to 15 residues. The V gene's germline CDR1 is SGHRS and CDR2 YFSETQ. Trimming pared 3 bases from V and 3 bases from J, leaving 15 bases between.